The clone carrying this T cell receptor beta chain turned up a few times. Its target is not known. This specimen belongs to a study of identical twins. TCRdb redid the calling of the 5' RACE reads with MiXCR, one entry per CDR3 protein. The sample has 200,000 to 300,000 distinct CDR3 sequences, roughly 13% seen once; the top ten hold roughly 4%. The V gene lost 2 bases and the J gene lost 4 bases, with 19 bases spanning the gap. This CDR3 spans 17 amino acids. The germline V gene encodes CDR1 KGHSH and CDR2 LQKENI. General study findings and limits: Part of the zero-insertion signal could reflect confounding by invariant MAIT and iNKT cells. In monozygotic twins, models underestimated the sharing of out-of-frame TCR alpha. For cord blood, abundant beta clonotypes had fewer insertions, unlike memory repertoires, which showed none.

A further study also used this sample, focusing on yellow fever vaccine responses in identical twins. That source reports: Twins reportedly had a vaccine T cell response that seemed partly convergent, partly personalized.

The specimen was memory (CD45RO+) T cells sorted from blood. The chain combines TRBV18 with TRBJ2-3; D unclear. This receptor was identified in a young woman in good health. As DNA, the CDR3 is TGTGCCAGCTCACCAGAGTTTTGGGCAGGTTATTCAGATACGCAGTATTTT. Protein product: CASSPEFWAGYSDTQYF.